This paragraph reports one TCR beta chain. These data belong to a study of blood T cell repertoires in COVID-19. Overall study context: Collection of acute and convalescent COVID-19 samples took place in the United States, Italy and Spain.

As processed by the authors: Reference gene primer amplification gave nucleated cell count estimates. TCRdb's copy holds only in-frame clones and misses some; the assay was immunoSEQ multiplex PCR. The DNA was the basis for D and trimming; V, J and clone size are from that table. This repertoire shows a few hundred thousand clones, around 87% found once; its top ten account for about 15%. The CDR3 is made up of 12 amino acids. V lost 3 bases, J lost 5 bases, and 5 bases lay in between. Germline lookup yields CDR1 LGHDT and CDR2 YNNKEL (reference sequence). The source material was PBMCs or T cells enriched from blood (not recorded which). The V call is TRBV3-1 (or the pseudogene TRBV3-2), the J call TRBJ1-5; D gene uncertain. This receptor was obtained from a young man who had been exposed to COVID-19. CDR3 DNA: TGTGCCAGCAGCCATCTAGATCAGCCCCAGCATTTT. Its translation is CASSHLDQPQHF.